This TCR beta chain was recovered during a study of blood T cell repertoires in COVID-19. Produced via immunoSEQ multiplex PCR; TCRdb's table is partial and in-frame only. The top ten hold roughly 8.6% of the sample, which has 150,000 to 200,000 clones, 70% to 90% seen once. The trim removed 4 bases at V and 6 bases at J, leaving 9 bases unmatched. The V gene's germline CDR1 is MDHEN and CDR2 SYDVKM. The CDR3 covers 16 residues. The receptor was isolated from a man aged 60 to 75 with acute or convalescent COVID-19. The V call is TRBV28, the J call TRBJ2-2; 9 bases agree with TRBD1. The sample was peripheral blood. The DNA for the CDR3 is TGTGCCAGCAGTTCACCGGGACAGGGCTTCGCCGGGGAGCTGTTTTTT. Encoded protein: CASSSPGQGFAGELFF.